The 31 T cell receptor beta chains below come from one sample, sequenced in a study of cytomegalovirus exposure and HLA in healthy donors. Use of 60 Vbeta and 13 Jbeta primers characterized the PCR. The table came from immunoSEQ multiplex PCR; TCRdb's copy has only in-frame clones and leaves some out. In the table there are approximately 170,000 clones, almost 75% of which are singletons. The source material was PBMCs. The receptors stem from a woman under 30 in good health and CMV-seropositive.

The rearrangement links TRBV5-1 to TRBJ2-5; D might be TRBD2 (5 bases). The V gene lost 0 bases and the J gene lost 2 bases, with 11 bases spanning the gap. This CDR3 comprises 15 residues. Looked up from germline, CDR1 is SGHRS and CDR2 is YFSETQ. CDR3 amino acids: CASSLAGKGQETQYF. In nucleotides, the CDR3 is TGCGCCAGCAGCTTGGCCGGGAAGGGTCAAGAGACCCAGTACTTC.

V gene TRBV5-4 combines with J gene TRBJ1-1; 10 nucleotides agree with TRBD1. This CDR3 has 16 residues. With V trimmed by 0 bases and J by 4 bases, 6 bases remained unmatched. Germline V lookup: CDR1 SGHNT, CDR2 YYREEE (reference sequence). DNA of the CDR3: TGTGCCAGCAGCTTGGAGGGACAGGGGCCGCTCACTGAAGCTTTCTTT. This codes for CASSLEGQGPLTEAFF.

The rearrangement uses TRBV28 and TRBJ2-6; a weak D match, TRBD2 (6 bases). V gave up 6 bases and J gave up 2 bases, with 23 bases separating them. The CDR3 is 19 residues long. Looked up from germline, CDR1 is MDHEN and CDR2 is SYDVKM. The CDR3 bases are TGTGCCAGCAGCAAACTCTTTACCGGGGGTCTACCTGGGGCCAACGTCCTGACTTTC. Its protein product is CASSKLFTGGLPGANVLTF.

The CDR3 DNA is TGTGCCTGGAGTGGACTAGCGGGGGGGCGGGCCGGGGAGCTGTTTTTT. Translating gives CAWSGLAGGRAGELFF. V is TRBV30 and J is TRBJ2-2; 14 bases are a match to TRBD2. The CDR3 covers 16 residues. The V and J ends lost 1 base and 6 bases, in that order; junction bases with no gene match: 4. Germline V gene lookup returns CDR1 GTSNPN and CDR2 SVGIG (reference sequence).

This chain joins TRBV6-1 and TRBJ1-1; 7 nucleotides line up with TRBD1. The junction had 5 bases not matched to a gene; V was cut back by 6 bases and J by 1 base. CDR3 length: 14 amino acids. Germline CDR1 reads MNHNS; CDR2 reads SASEGT. This CDR3 is CASRLQGENTEAFF. The CDR3 bases are TGTGCCAGCAGACTCCAGGGGGAGAACACTGAAGCTTTCTTT.

This chain uses TRBV7-2 with TRBJ1-1, with TRBD1 as a possible D gene (5 bases). Trimming cost V 5 bases and J 6 bases, with 16 bases left between them. This CDR3 is 14 amino acids long. Looked up from germline, CDR1 is SGHTA and CDR2 is FQGNSA. The CDR3 loop is CASSPTGGVAEAFF. The CDR3 DNA sequence: TGTGCCAGCAGCCCGACCGGGGGGGTCGCTGAAGCTTTCTTT.

This chain joins TRBV7-3 and TRBJ1-6; 8 nucleotides agree with TRBD1. The CDR3 has 14 amino acids. The trim removed 3 bases at V and 7 bases at J, leaving 2 bases unmatched. In germline, CDR1 is SGHTA, CDR2 FQGTGA. This CDR3 reads CASSLDRANSPLHF. CDR3 in DNA: TGTGCCAGCAGCTTGGACAGGGCAAATTCACCCCTCCACTTT.

The genes are TRBV21-1 and TRBJ2-4; the DNA was not used to check the table's D call, TRBD1. TRBV21-1 is a pseudogene segment. The CDR3 covers 21 residues. CDR3 region: CASRSVRRGRRASLAKNIQYF. DNA for the CDR3: TGTGCCAGCAGAAGCGTTCGCAGGGGGCGTCGAGCCAGCCTAGCCAAAAACATTCAGTACTTC.

The rearrangement links TRBV7-2 to TRBJ2-7; 8 nucleotides match TRBD1. In germline, CDR1 is SGHTA, CDR2 FQGNSA. The CDR3 is made up of 16 amino acids. J was trimmed by 1 base and V by 3 bases; bases with no gene match: 8. CDR3 sequence: CASSFLRDRGSYEQYF. DNA for the CDR3: TGTGCCAGCAGCTTCCTTCGAGACAGGGGATCCTACGAGCAGTACTTC.

V and J are TRBV28 and TRBJ2-2; D is possibly TRBD2 (6 bases). The V end lost 3 bases, the J end lost 0 bases, and 8 bases lay between the germline ends. The CDR3 loop spans 15 amino acids. Germline V CDR1 and CDR2: MDHEN, SYDVKM. This CDR3 is CASSFGGSNTGELFF. CDR3 in DNA: TGTGCCAGCAGTTTCGGGGGATCGAACACCGGGGAGCTGTTTTTT.

The rearrangement joins TRBV9 to TRBJ2-2, with D possibly TRBD1 on 5 matching bases. V shed 1 base and J shed 4 bases, with 5 bases lying between them. The V gene's germline CDR1 is SGDLS and CDR2 YYNGEE. The CDR3 length is 13 residues. The CDR3 DNA reads as TGTGCCAGCAGCGTACAGGGCACCGGGGAGCTGTTTTTT. This codes for CASSVQGTGELFF.

The rearrangement joins TRBV7-9 to TRBJ2-1; 7 bases align to TRBD1. Germline loops: CDR1 SEHNR, CDR2 FQNEAQ (reference sequence). The CDR3 loop spans 15 amino acids. Unmatched junction bases numbered 6, after V lost 4 bases and J lost 3 bases. The CDR3 DNA sequence: TGTGCCAGCAGCTCACGACAGGGCCTCTACAATGAGCAGTTCTTC. As protein: CASSSRQGLYNEQFF.

The V call is TRBV14, the J call TRBJ2-7; 10 bases are shared with TRBD2. The germline V gene has CDR1 SGHDN and CDR2 FVKESK. The V and J ends lost 1 base and 6 bases, in that order; junction bases with no gene match: 15. This CDR3 is 18 amino acids long. CDR3 sequence (DNA): TGTGCCAGCAGCCAAGTTCAAAGCGAAGCGGGGGGGCCCCGCGAGCAGTACTTC. Amino acid sequence: CASSQVQSEAGGPREQYF. Looking up the rest from reference TRBV14 and TRBJ2-7 gives the full variable domain: EAGVTQFPSHSVIEKGQTVTLRCDPISGHDNLYWYRRVMGKEIKFLLHFVKESKQDESGMPNNRFLAERTGGTYSTLKVQPAELEDSGVYFCASSQVQSEAGGPREQYFGPGTRLTVT.

The V call is TRBV29-1, the J call TRBJ2-3; TRBD2 agrees at 12 bases. Looked up from germline, CDR1 is SQVTM and CDR2 is ANQGSEA. This CDR3 is 16 amino acids long. With 4 bases clipped from V and 3 bases from J, the junction kept 8 bases outside the gene matches. The CDR3 loop is CSVASPSGGATDTQYF. CDR3 nucleotides: TGCAGCGTTGCATCCCCTAGCGGGGGGGCGACAGATACGCAGTATTTT.

CDR3 residues: CSVEEAGDRGIYEQYF. CDR3 nucleotide sequence: TGCAGCGTTGAAGAGGCGGGGGACAGGGGGATCTACGAGCAGTACTTC. J is TRBJ2-7 and V is TRBV29-1; 11 bases are a match to TRBD1. This CDR3 contains 16 residues. V shed 0 bases, J shed 3 bases, and the junction held 7 bases outside the gene matches. Germline CDR1 reads SQVTM; CDR2 reads ANQGSEA.

This rearrangement joins TRBV7-3 to TRBJ2-2, with D possibly TRBD1 on 6 matching bases. The CDR3 length is 16 residues. The germline V gene has CDR1 SGHTA and CDR2 FQGTGA. Trimming removed 2 bases from V and 2 bases from J, with 12 bases in between. As DNA, the CDR3 is TGTGCCAGCAGCTTATTGAACAGGGAAAACACCGGGGAGCTGTTTTTT. Its protein is CASSLLNRENTGELFF.

The chain uses TRBV9 and TRBJ1-1; D ambiguous. The ends were cut back, 7 bases at V and 8 bases at J, with 6 bases in the middle. The CDR3 sequence is 9 residues long. Germline CDR1 reads SGDLS; CDR2 reads YYNGEE. In DNA, the CDR3 is TGTGCCAGCGGGGAGGAAGCTTTCTTT. Protein: CASGEEAFF.

The rearrangement links TRBV5-8 to TRBJ2-1; D is possibly TRBD2 (6 bases). This CDR3 has 13 residues. Germline V gene sequence: CDR1 SGHTS, CDR2 YDEGEE. V lost 5 bases and J lost 3, with 9 bases in between. The CDR3 loop reads CASRQDYYNEQFF. CDR3 nucleotide sequence: TGTGCCAGCAGACAGGACTACTACAATGAGCAGTTCTTC.

The chain carries TRBV2 and TRBJ1-4; tentatively, D is TRBD1 (6 bases). Trimming left V 5 bases short and J 1 base short, with 11 bases between. CDR1 SNHLY and CDR2 FYNNEI come from the germline V gene. The CDR3 runs to 15 residues. The CDR3 bases are TGTGCCAGCAGTACAGGGTTGGAAACTAATGAAAAACTGTTTTTT. Protein sequence: CASSTGLETNEKLFF.

The chain is built from TRBV7-3 and TRBJ2-1, with a tentative D call TRBD1 (5 bases). The V gene lost 2 bases and the J gene lost 3 bases, with 11 bases spanning the gap. This CDR3 has 15 residues. CDR1 and CDR2 from the germline V gene are SGHTA and FQGTGA. In nucleotides, the CDR3 is TGTGCCAGCAGCTTAGACAGAGGAAACTACAATGAGCAGTTCTTC. It translates to CASSLDRGNYNEQFF.

The rearrangement joins TRBV5-6 to TRBJ1-1, with a possible D match to TRBD1 (5 bases). Trimming took 6 bases from V and 1 from J, leaving 13 bases between them. The CDR3 runs to 14 residues. Looked up from germline, CDR1 is SGHDT and CDR2 is YYEEEE. The CDR3 DNA sequence: TGTGCCAGCACCTTTGAAACAGGGAACACTGAAGCTTTCTTT. This gives the protein CASTFETGNTEAFF. The full variable domain, with the rest looked up from reference TRBV5-6 and TRBJ1-1, is DAGVTQSPTHLIKTRGQQVTLRCSPKSGHDTVSWYQQALGQGPQFIFQYYEEEERQRGNFPDRFSGHQFPNYSSELNVNALLLGDSALYLCASTFETGNTEAFFGQGTRLTVV.

The rearrangement joins TRBV7-2 to TRBJ2-5; D is unresolved. The end of the DNA is better explained by TRBJ2-7, so the J call may be wrong. Germline values: CDR1 SGHTA, CDR2 FQGNSA. The CDR3 has 15 residues. The CDR3 spells CASSLYGESSYEQYF. DNA of the CDR3: TGTGCCAGCAGCTTATATGGAGAAAGCTCCTACGAGCAGTACTTC.

V and J are TRBV19 and TRBJ2-7; perhaps TRBD1 as D (5 bases). Germline CDR1 is LNHDA and CDR2 is SQIVND (reference sequence). V lost 3 bases, J lost 6 bases, and 21 bases lay in between. CDR3 size: 16 residues. This chain's CDR3 is CASSILLGAGSGEQYF. In nucleotides, the CDR3 is TGTGCCAGTAGTATCTTGCTAGGCGCAGGGTCGGGCGAGCAGTACTTC.

This clone was seen only a few times. The chain combines TRBV7-9 with TRBJ2-2; 7 bases align to TRBD1. The CDR3 consists of 16 residues. Germline V lookup: CDR1 SEHNR, CDR2 FQNEAQ (reference sequence). Unmatched junction bases numbered 8, after V lost 1 base and J lost 6 bases. The CDR3 bases are TGTGCCAGCAGCTTAGATTTACAGGGGTTGTCCGGGGAGCTGTTTTTT. As protein: CASSLDLQGLSGELFF.

The CDR3 loop reads CASSLSSRPSETQYF. The CDR3 nucleotides read TGCGCCAGCAGCTTGAGTTCCAGGCCATCGGAGACCCAGTACTTC. The gene calls are TRBV5-1 and TRBJ2-5; D is undetermined. The germline V gene encodes CDR1 SGHRS and CDR2 YFSETQ. The CDR3 runs to 15 residues. Trimming took 1 base from V and 5 from J, leaving 15 bases between them.

This chain connects TRBV4-1 to TRBJ1-1; 7 bases agree with TRBD1. V gave up 2 bases and J gave up 4 bases; unmatched junction bases: 1. The CDR3 is made up of 13 amino acids. Germline CDR1 and CDR2: MGHRA and YSYEKL. CDR3 sequence (DNA): TGCGCCAGCAGCCAAAACAGGGGCACTGAAGCTTTCTTT. This sequence encodes CASSQNRGTEAFF.

V gene TRBV5-6 combines with J gene TRBJ1-4; no reliable D call. The length of the CDR3 is 13 residues. Germline V gives CDR1 SGHDT, CDR2 YYEEEE. Trimming stripped 2 bases from V and 4 bases from J, with 6 bases between. The CDR3 DNA reads TGTGCCAGCAGCTTAGGCGGTAATGAAAAACTGTTTTTT. Encoded protein: CASSLGGNEKLFF.

V is TRBV10-3 and J is TRBJ1-2, with D tentatively TRBD1 (5 bases). Germline V gene lookup returns CDR1 ENHRY and CDR2 SYGVKD. This CDR3 region has 14 residues. The V end was cut by 2 bases, the J end by 8 bases, with 15 bases between. Written as DNA, the CDR3 is TGTGCCATCAGTGAGACCCCAGGGTCAGGCGGCTACACCTTC. As protein: CAISETPGSGGYTF.

The chain has TRBV15 and TRBJ2-3; 12 bases fit TRBD2. J gave up 2 bases and V 8 bases, and 8 bases lay outside the gene matches. There are 16 residues in the CDR3. The germline V gene encodes CDR1 LNHNV and CDR2 YYDKDF (reference sequence). For the CDR3, the DNA is TGTGCCACCCGTACTAGCGGGGGGCCCGTCACAGATACGCAGTATTTT. Its translation is CATRTSGGPVTDTQYF.

The chain is built from TRBV7-8 and TRBJ1-2, with 10 bases that match TRBD1. The germline gives CDR1 SGHVS, CDR2 FQNEAQ. V lost 5 bases to trimming and J lost 8 bases; unmatched junction nucleotides: 11. CDR3 length equals 15 residues. CDR3 in amino acids: CASSLGQGTENGYTF. Here the CDR3 DNA reads TGTGCCAGCAGCCTGGGACAGGGGACGGAGAACGGCTACACCTTC.

The sample holds a few counts of this clone. This chain links TRBV29-1 with TRBJ1-2; D perhaps matches TRBD1 (5 bases). The CDR3 length is 14 residues. Trimming stripped 3 bases from V and 5 bases from J, with 16 bases between. The germline gives CDR1 SQVTM, CDR2 ANQGSEA. CDR3 sequence reads: CSVEGPGGNYGYTF. CDR3 DNA: TGCAGCGTTGAGGGGCCCGGGGGGAATTATGGCTACACCTTC.